The next 31 T cell receptor beta chains were all read from a single sample in a study of blood T cell repertoires in COVID-19. Libraries were prepared by immunoSEQ multiplex PCR; TCRdb keeps only in-frame clonotypes and omits some of them. The sample records under 250,000 clones, roughly 86% being singletons. The sample comprised peripheral blood. The source is a woman between 55 and 75 years old who had recovered from COVID-19.

The chain recombines TRBV11-2 with TRBJ1-1; no clear D gene. CDR1 is SGHAT, CDR2 FQNNGV, per germline. The CDR3 runs 12 residues. The germline V and J ends were trimmed by 3 bases and 5 bases, with 7 bases remaining between them. CDR3 sequence (DNA): TGTGCCAGCAGCTTCGGGGAAACTGAAGCTTTCTTT. Encoded protein: CASSFGETEAFF.

V usage is TRBV27 and J usage is TRBJ2-5; D is possibly TRBD1 (6 bases). Germline V gene lookup returns CDR1 MNHEY and CDR2 SMNVEV (reference sequence). This CDR3 region has 15 residues. V gave up 3 bases and J gave up 4 bases, with 15 bases separating them. CDR3 protein: CASSFVSTGRETQYF. The CDR3 nucleotides are TGTGCCAGCAGTTTTGTGAGCACAGGGCGAGAGACCCAGTACTTC.

The chain couples TRBV2 to TRBJ1-6; 7 nucleotides agree with TRBD1. This CDR3 comprises 14 residues. Germline V lookup: CDR1 SNHLY, CDR2 FYNNEI. The V segment lost 6 bases and the J segment 3 bases; nucleotides outside the gene matches: 2. The CDR3 bases are TGTGCCAGCAGCCGGGACAGCTATAATTCACCCCTCCACTTT. This codes for CASSRDSYNSPLHF.

The rearrangement joins TRBV5-6 to TRBJ1-4; D uncertain. Germline CDR1 reads SGHDT; CDR2 reads YYEEEE. The germline V and J ends were trimmed by 0 bases and 7 bases, with 7 bases remaining between them. The CDR3 length is 13 residues. CDR3 in amino acids: CASSLDRAEKLFF. The CDR3 nucleotides read TGTGCCAGCAGCTTGGATCGAGCTGAAAAACTGTTTTTT.

The V call is TRBV28, the J call TRBJ1-3; D gene unclear. Germline CDR1 and CDR2: MDHEN and SYDVKM. CDR3 length equals 14 residues. Between the trimmed V and J ends, which lost 5 bases and 1 base, there was a span of 9 bases. For the CDR3, the DNA is TGTGCCAGCAGTCCACTCTTGTCTGGAAACACCATATATTTT. Amino acid sequence: CASSPLLSGNTIYF.

This clone appeared a single time. The chain combines TRBV5-4 with TRBJ2-5; maybe TRBD1 (6 bases). The CDR3 has 14 amino acids. Germline values: CDR1 SGHNT, CDR2 YYREEE (reference sequence). Trimming removed 4 bases from V and 5 bases from J, with 15 bases in between. CDR3 in DNA: TGTGCCAGCAGCACGGCTGGGGGCTCGGAGACCCAGTACTTC. Translating it yields CASSTAGGSETQYF.

The chain couples TRBV21-1 to TRBJ1-1; the table's D call, TRBD1, was not checked against the DNA. TRBV21-1 counts as a pseudogene. The CDR3 sequence is 17 residues long. CDR3 loop: CASSKAWTGGMNTEAFF. The CDR3 DNA reads as TGTGCCAGCAGCAAAGCTTGGACAGGGGGGATGAACACTGAAGCTTTCTTT.

The V call is TRBV5-1, the J call TRBJ2-4, with a possible D match to TRBD1 (7 bases). The CDR3 consists of 15 residues. Germline values: CDR1 SGHRS, CDR2 YFSETQ. The V and J ends lost 0 bases and 6 bases respectively, with 13 bases between them. CDR3 DNA sequence: TGCGCCAGCAGCTTGGATGTCAGGGGGGCAAACATTCAGTACTTC. This gives the protein CASSLDVRGANIQYF.

The rearrangement joins TRBV28 to TRBJ1-1, with 9 bases identical to TRBD1. With 5 bases clipped from V and 4 bases from J, the junction kept 5 bases outside the gene matches. Germline CDR1 MDHEN, CDR2 SYDVKM. This CDR3 region has 14 residues. In DNA, the CDR3 is TGTGCCAGCAGTGGGGACAGGGCGGTCACTGAAGCTTTCTTT. Translated: CASSGDRAVTEAFF.

The chain uses TRBV7-9 and TRBJ2-7, with 9 positions matching TRBD1. Germline CDR1 and CDR2: SEHNR and FQNEAQ (reference sequence). This CDR3 is built from 17 residues. Trimming cost V 5 bases and J 0 bases; bases outside gene matches: 11. CDR3 region: CASSHSPGTGFSYEQYF. The CDR3 DNA sequence: TGTGCCAGCAGCCACTCACCCGGGACAGGGTTCTCCTACGAGCAGTACTTC.

The chain employs TRBV7-9 and TRBJ1-2; D possibly corresponds to TRBD1 (5 bases). The CDR3 extends over 15 amino acids. The V gene's germline CDR1 is SEHNR and CDR2 FQNEAQ (reference sequence). V was pared by 4 bases and J by 7 bases, with 19 bases between. The CDR3 protein is CASSSSGTEASGYTF. CDR3 DNA sequence: TGTGCCAGCAGCTCGTCCGGGACTGAGGCTTCTGGCTACACCTTC.

The V gene is TRBV7-8, the J gene TRBJ2-5; D is possibly TRBD2 (6 bases). CDR3 size: 15 residues. Germline CDR1 SGHVS, CDR2 FQNEAQ. V shed 5 bases and J shed 2 bases, with 15 bases lying between them. The CDR3, as DNA: TGTGCCAGCAGCCCCCTGGGGGGACTGCAAGAGACCCAGTACTTC. Its protein product is CASSPLGGLQETQYF.

The chain joins TRBV2 to TRBJ1-2; D gene unclear. The germline V gene encodes CDR1 SNHLY and CDR2 FYNNEI. Trimming took 6 bases from V and 4 from J, leaving 12 bases between them. The CDR3 extends over 13 amino acids. The CDR3 sequence: CASRSEKFYGYTF. CDR3 bases: TGTGCCAGCAGGTCAGAAAAGTTCTATGGCTACACCTTC.

The V call is TRBV6-5, the J call TRBJ1-2; no reliable D call. Germline loops: CDR1 MNHEY, CDR2 SVGAGI. This CDR3 has 14 amino acids. The V and J ends lost 0 bases and 8 bases respectively, with 13 bases between them. The DNA of the CDR3 is TGTGCCAGCAGTTACTCCGGCAGGTCCTACGGCTACACCTTC. It codes for CASSYSGRSYGYTF.

This sequence joins TRBV29-1 and TRBJ2-2; D not resolved. CDR1 is SQVTM and CDR2 is ANQGSEA in the germline V gene. This CDR3 has 14 residues. Trimming left V 4 bases short and J 0 bases short, with 9 bases between. The chain's CDR3 is CSVVVLANTGELFF. The CDR3 DNA is TGCAGCGTTGTAGTGCTGGCGAACACCGGGGAGCTGTTTTTT.

V is TRBV28 and J is TRBJ2-7; D is undetermined. The CDR3 extends over 14 amino acids. Germline assignment: CDR1 MDHEN and CDR2 SYDVKM. Trimming shortened V by 2 bases and J by 2 bases, and 10 bases separated the two germline ends. The CDR3 is CASSLRRLTYEQYF. CDR3 bases: TGTGCCAGCAGTTTAAGACGACTGACCTACGAGCAGTACTTC. Drawing the rest from reference TRBV28 and TRBJ2-7, the complete variable domain is DVKVTQSSRYLVKRTGEKVFLECVQDMDHENMFWYRQDPGLGLRLIYFSYDVKMKEKGDIPEGYSVSREKKERFSLILESASTNQTSMYLCASSLRRLTYEQYFGPGTRLTVT.

The rearrangement joins TRBV6-5 to TRBJ2-3; 7 bases fit TRBD2. V shed 4 bases and J 4 bases; nucleotides not matched to a gene: 11. The CDR3 runs 16 residues. Per the germline V gene, CDR1 is MNHEY and CDR2 is SVGAGI. CDR3 sequence (DNA): TGTGCCAGCAGTTCCCTCCAGCGGGGCAACTCAGATACGCAGTATTTT. It specifies CASSSLQRGNSDTQYF.

The chain employs TRBV10-3 and TRBJ1-2; 7 bases align to TRBD1. Germline CDR1 is ENHRY and CDR2 is SYGVKD. The J segment lost 3 bases and the V segment lost 0 bases, leaving 7 bases of the junction unmatched. The CDR3 runs to 16 residues. DNA for the CDR3: TGTGCCATCAGTGAGTCCAACAGGGGCATAGACTATGGCTACACCTTC. This codes for CAISESNRGIDYGYTF.

The rearrangement uses TRBV15 and TRBJ2-1, with a tentative D call TRBD2 (7 bases). Germline CDR1 is LNHNV and CDR2 is YYDKDF (reference sequence). The V and J ends lost 0 bases and 6 bases respectively, with 12 bases between them. The CDR3 is 15 amino acids. The CDR3 here is CATSRDRGASNEQFF. In DNA form, the CDR3 reads TGTGCCACCAGCAGAGATCGGGGGGCATCCAATGAGCAGTTCTTC.

The V gene is TRBV10-3, the J gene TRBJ2-3; 10 bases line up with TRBD2. The germline V gene has CDR1 ENHRY and CDR2 SYGVKD. This CDR3 region has 15 residues. V was clipped by 6 bases and J by 3 bases; unmatched bases: 6. CDR3 in amino acids: CAISRTSGSTDTQYF. The DNA for the CDR3 is TGTGCCATCAGCCGGACTAGCGGAAGTACAGATACGCAGTATTTT.

The rearrangement joins TRBV6-5 to TRBJ1-2; 11 bases line up with TRBD1. Germline V gene lookup returns CDR1 MNHEY and CDR2 SVGAGI. This CDR3 is 14 amino acids long. Unmatched junction bases numbered 5, after V lost 6 bases and J lost 5 bases. Here the CDR3 reads CASRRTGGNYGYTF. As DNA, the CDR3 is TGTGCCAGCAGACGGACAGGGGGCAATTATGGCTACACCTTC.

This clone was counted a few times. The CDR3 loop is CASITGGWTEAFF. The CDR3 coding sequence is TGTGCCAGTATCACAGGGGGGTGGACTGAAGCTTTCTTT. V usage is TRBV19 and J usage is TRBJ1-1; 8 bases match TRBD1. Germline CDR1 and CDR2: LNHDA and SQIVND (reference sequence). V lost 7 bases and J lost 5; bases outside the gene matches: 6. The length of the CDR3 is 13 residues.

V usage is TRBV29-1 and J usage is TRBJ2-1; 9 bases fit TRBD1. This CDR3 contains 13 residues. Germline V CDR1 and CDR2: SQVTM, ANQGSEA. Losses at the gene ends were 3 bases for V and 12 bases for J; bases not matched to a gene: 9. The CDR3 nucleotides are TGCAGCGTTGAGGTTGGGACAGGGTACGGGCAGTTCTTC. Its translation is CSVEVGTGYGQFF.

The chain joins TRBV5-1 to TRBJ2-7, with 8 positions matching TRBD1. Germline V gene data show CDR1 as SGHRS and CDR2 as YFSETQ. V was clipped by 4 bases and J by 2 bases; unmatched bases: 8. The CDR3 spans 15 residues. The CDR3 nucleotides read TGCGCCAGCAGCCATGGACAGGGTCTCCCCTACGAGCAGTACTTC. Encoded protein: CASSHGQGLPYEQYF.

V usage is TRBV14 and J usage is TRBJ2-1; 8 bases line up with TRBD2. The V segment lost 0 bases and the J segment 3 bases; nucleotides outside the gene matches: 10. The CDR3 runs to 18 residues. Germline-derived CDR1 and CDR2 are SGHDN and FVKESK. The CDR3 reads CASSQDMYGSGVYNEQFF. CDR3 DNA sequence: TGTGCCAGCAGCCAAGACATGTATGGTAGCGGGGTCTACAATGAGCAGTTCTTC.

The V call is TRBV2, the J call TRBJ1-1, with D possibly matching TRBD1 (5 bases). This CDR3 region has 13 residues. From germline, CDR1 is SNHLY and CDR2 FYNNEI. The V gene lost 4 bases and the J gene lost 7 bases, with 13 bases spanning the gap. CDR3 coding DNA: TGTGCCAGCAGTGGAACAGGATTCGGTGAAGCTTTCTTT. Its translation: CASSGTGFGEAFF. Full variable domain (remainder filled in from reference TRBV2 and TRBJ1-1): EPEVTQTPSHQVTQMGQEVILRCVPISNHLYFYWYRQILGQKVEFLVSFYNNEISEKSEIFDDQFSVERPDGSNFTLKIRSTKLEDSAMYFCASSGTGFGEAFFGQGTRLTVV.

In its sample, this clone was seen many times. This chain uses TRBV7-3 with TRBJ2-6; 8 bases match TRBD1. This CDR3 region has 18 residues. Germline values: CDR1 SGHTA, CDR2 FQGTGA. J was trimmed by 4 bases and V by 9 bases; bases with no gene match: 17. CDR3 amino acids: CASGDGTSRGPGANVLTF. The CDR3 bases are TGTGCCAGTGGGGATGGGACCTCCAGGGGGCCAGGGGCCAACGTCCTGACTTTC.

Only one count was recorded for this clone. The gene calls are TRBV5-8 and TRBJ1-2, with D hard to call. The CDR3 has 13 amino acids. Between the trimmed V and J ends, which lost 4 bases and 4 bases, there was a span of 11 bases. Germline V gives CDR1 SGHTS, CDR2 YDEGEE. The CDR3 region is CASSGGLGYGYTF. CDR3 nucleotide sequence: TGTGCCAGCAGCGGCGGGTTGGGCTATGGCTACACCTTC.

V and J are TRBV24-1 and TRBJ2-1; 9 bases agree with TRBD2. The CDR3 runs 16 residues. Germline loops: CDR1 KGHDR, CDR2 SFDVKD. V shed 4 bases and J 7 bases; nucleotides not matched to a gene: 10. The CDR3 sequence is CATSDPRGLAGNEQFF. The CDR3, as DNA: TGTGCCACCAGTGACCCCCGAGGGCTAGCGGGAAATGAGCAGTTCTTC.

The chain links TRBV10-3 to TRBJ2-7; 11 bases fit TRBD1. Trimming removed 4 bases from V and 5 bases from J; junction bases left unmatched: 1. The CDR3 extends over 13 amino acids. CDR1 is ENHRY, CDR2 SYGVKD, per germline. The CDR3 region is CAISGTGGDEQYF. The CDR3 DNA is TGTGCCATCAGTGGGACAGGGGGCGACGAGCAGTACTTC.

This clone appeared a single time. The rearrangement links TRBV7-9 to TRBJ1-1; D might be TRBD1 (6 bases). The CDR3 length is 15 residues. CDR1 is SEHNR, CDR2 FQNEAQ, per germline (reference sequence). Trimming cost V 3 bases and J 0 bases, with 11 bases left between them. The CDR3 DNA sequence: TGTGCCAGCAGCTTGAACAGGGCAGTGAACACTGAAGCTTTCTTT. Translated: CASSLNRAVNTEAFF.